These 11 T cell receptor beta chains originate from one sample sequenced in a study of CD8+ T cells in alopecia areata. Stated treatment: oral pan-JAK inhibitor, 5-10 mg twice daily. Extracted from the samples, RNA was reverse transcribed into cDNA to serve as the sequencing template. TCRdb's copy holds only in-frame clones and misses some; the assay was immunoSEQ multiplex PCR. The sample holds some 170,000 clones, 53% seen once. Specimen: CD8+ T cells sorted from blood, collected at week 24, from a patient treated with tofacitinib. The source of these receptors is a human donor with alopecia areata.

The genes are TRBV7-9 and TRBJ2-1; D gene ambiguous. Per the germline V gene, CDR1 is SEHNR and CDR2 is FQNEAQ (reference sequence). The CDR3 covers 13 residues. Trimming removed 3 bases at V and 7 bases at J, with 10 bases between. CDR3 nucleotide sequence: TGTGCCAGCAGCTTTGGGTTTCTTAATGAGCAGTTCTTC. Protein product: CASSFGFLNEQFF.

The chain uses TRBV6-1 and TRBJ2-1; 9 bases match TRBD2. This CDR3 contains 15 residues. J lost 7 bases, V lost 6 bases, and 10 bases had no gene match. Germline CDR1 is MNHNS and CDR2 is SASEGT. The CDR3 here is CASSWMAGGKNEQFF. CDR3 nucleotide sequence: TGTGCCAGCAGCTGGATGGCGGGGGGGAAGAATGAGCAGTTCTTC.

This chain uses TRBV4-1 with TRBJ2-7; D is perhaps TRBD1 (6 bases). The CDR3 contains 15 residues. Germline CDR1 reads MGHRA; CDR2 reads YSYEKL. Trimming left V 5 bases short and J 2 bases short, with 16 bases between. In DNA, the CDR3 is TGCGCCAGCAGCTACCGGGACACAACCACCTACGAGCAGTACTTC. Translated, it gives CASSYRDTTTYEQYF.

This chain joins TRBV4-1 and TRBJ2-7, with no clear D. Germline lookup yields CDR1 MGHRA and CDR2 YSYEKL. The V end was cut by 1 base, the J end by 0 bases, with 7 bases between. This CDR3 has 14 residues. This chain's CDR3 is CASSQGVGSYEQYF. CDR3 sequence (DNA): TGCGCCAGCAGCCAAGGTGTGGGCTCCTACGAGCAGTACTTC.

This rearrangement joins TRBV27 to TRBJ2-5, with D unclear. This CDR3 spans 13 amino acids. The V and J ends lost 5 bases and 5 bases respectively, with 12 bases between them. Germline CDR1 MNHEY, CDR2 SMNVEV (reference sequence). DNA for the CDR3: TGTGCCAGCAGTCCCGGACCGTGGGAGACCCAGTACTTC. It encodes CASSPGPWETQYF.

As DNA, the CDR3 is TGTGCCAGCAGCTTGGCCACAGGGGGCACAGATACGCAGTATTTT. This codes for CASSLATGGTDTQYF. The chain couples TRBV5-4 to TRBJ2-3; 7 positions agree with TRBD1. The length of the CDR3 is 15 residues. Trimming took 0 bases from V and 1 from J; bases not matched to a gene: 2. The germline V gene has CDR1 SGHNT and CDR2 YYREEE (reference sequence).

J is TRBJ2-5 and V is TRBV7-6; TRBD2 aligns across 7 bases. CDR3 size: 15 residues. J was trimmed by 4 bases and V by 3 bases; bases with no gene match: 8. Germline V CDR1 and CDR2: SGHVS, FNYEAQ. The CDR3 protein is CASSLLAVLGETQYF. The CDR3 bases are TGTGCCAGCAGCTTGCTAGCGGTTCTAGGAGAGACCCAGTACTTC. The whole variable domain, filled in from reference TRBV7-6 and TRBJ2-5, reads GAGVSQSPRYKVTKRGQDVALRCDPISGHVSLYWYRQALGQGPEFLTYFNYEAQQDKSGLPNDRFSAERPEGSISTLTIQRTEQRDSAMYRCASSLLAVLGETQYFGPGTRLLVL.

J is TRBJ2-1 and V is TRBV7-9; 9 bases fit TRBD2. Germline V gene lookup returns CDR1 SEHNR and CDR2 FQNEAQ (reference sequence). CDR3 length: 17 residues. With V trimmed by 1 base and J by 7 bases, 11 bases remained unmatched. The CDR3 DNA reads as TGTGCCAGCAGCTTAGGGGGGCTAGCGGGAATGTGGAATGAGCAGTTCTTC. Its protein product is CASSLGGLAGMWNEQFF.

The chain couples TRBV9 to TRBJ2-1, with TRBD2 identical over 7 bases. The CDR3 is 16 residues long. The J segment lost 4 bases and the V segment lost 3 bases, leaving 10 bases of the junction unmatched. CDR1 is SGDLS, CDR2 YYNGEE, per germline. The CDR3 reads CASSAGRRGTYNEQFF. The CDR3 nucleotides are TGTGCCAGCAGCGCCGGGAGGCGGGGGACTTACAATGAGCAGTTCTTC.

The rearrangement uses TRBV11-2 and TRBJ2-7; possibly TRBD2 for D (6 bases). There are 17 residues in the CDR3. Deletions cut 0 bases from V and 1 base from J, with 16 bases between. The germline CDR1 and CDR2 sequences are SGHAT and FQNNGV. The CDR3 reads CASSLEVGTAESYEQYF. DNA of the CDR3: TGTGCCAGCAGCTTAGAGGTGGGGACTGCGGAATCCTACGAGCAGTACTTC. Drawing the rest from reference TRBV11-2 and TRBJ2-7, the complete variable domain is EAGVAQSPRYKIIEKRQSVAFWCNPISGHATLYWYQQILGQGPKLLIQFQNNGVVDDSQLPKDRFSAERLKGVDSTLKIQPAKLEDSAVYLCASSLEVGTAESYEQYFGPGTRLTVT.

The rearrangement joins TRBV25-1 to TRBJ2-4; D perhaps matches TRBD2 (6 bases). Deletions cut 10 bases from V and 2 bases from J, with 12 bases between. Per germline, CDR1 MGHDK and CDR2 SYGVNS. The CDR3 totals 13 residues. CDR3: CATSGGTKNIQYF. The CDR3, as DNA: TGTGCCACGTCCGGGGGTACCAAAAACATTCAGTACTTC.